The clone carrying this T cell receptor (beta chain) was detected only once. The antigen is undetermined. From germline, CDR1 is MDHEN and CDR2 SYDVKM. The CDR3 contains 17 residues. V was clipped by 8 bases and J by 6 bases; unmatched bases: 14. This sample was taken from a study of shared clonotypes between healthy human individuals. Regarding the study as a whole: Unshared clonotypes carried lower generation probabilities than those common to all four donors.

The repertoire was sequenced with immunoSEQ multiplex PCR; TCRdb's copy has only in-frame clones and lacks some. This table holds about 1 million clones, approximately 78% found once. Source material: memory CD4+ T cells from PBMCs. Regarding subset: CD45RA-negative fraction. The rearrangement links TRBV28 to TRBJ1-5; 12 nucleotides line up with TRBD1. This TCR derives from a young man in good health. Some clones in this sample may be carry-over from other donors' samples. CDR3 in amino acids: CASETGTGGLLGQPQHF. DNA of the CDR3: TGTGCCAGCGAGACCGGGACAGGGGGCTTGTTGGGTCAGCCCCAGCATTTT.